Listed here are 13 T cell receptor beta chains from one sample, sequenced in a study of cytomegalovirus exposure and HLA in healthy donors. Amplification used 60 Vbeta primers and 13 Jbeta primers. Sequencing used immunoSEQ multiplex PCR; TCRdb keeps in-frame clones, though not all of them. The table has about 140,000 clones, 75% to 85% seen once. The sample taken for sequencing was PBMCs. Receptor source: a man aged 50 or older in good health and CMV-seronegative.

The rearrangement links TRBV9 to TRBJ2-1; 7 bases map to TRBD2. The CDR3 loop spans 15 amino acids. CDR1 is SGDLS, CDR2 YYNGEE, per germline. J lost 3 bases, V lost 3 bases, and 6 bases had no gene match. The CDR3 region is CASSEGAGDYNEQFF. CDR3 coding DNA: TGTGCCAGCAGCGAGGGTGCGGGGGACTACAATGAGCAGTTCTTC.

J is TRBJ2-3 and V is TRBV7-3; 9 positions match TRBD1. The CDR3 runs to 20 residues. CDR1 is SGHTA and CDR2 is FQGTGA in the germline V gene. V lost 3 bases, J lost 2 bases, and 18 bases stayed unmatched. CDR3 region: CASSLTGTGKTGWDTDTQYF. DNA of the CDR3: TGTGCCAGCAGCTTGACGGGGACAGGGAAAACCGGTTGGGACACAGATACGCAGTATTTT.

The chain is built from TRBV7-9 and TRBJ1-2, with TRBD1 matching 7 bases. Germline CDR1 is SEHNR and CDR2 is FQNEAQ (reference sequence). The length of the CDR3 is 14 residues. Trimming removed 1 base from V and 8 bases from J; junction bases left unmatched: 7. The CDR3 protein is CASSLDLTGRGYTF. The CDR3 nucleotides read TGTGCCAGCAGCTTAGACCTGACAGGGAGAGGCTACACCTTC.

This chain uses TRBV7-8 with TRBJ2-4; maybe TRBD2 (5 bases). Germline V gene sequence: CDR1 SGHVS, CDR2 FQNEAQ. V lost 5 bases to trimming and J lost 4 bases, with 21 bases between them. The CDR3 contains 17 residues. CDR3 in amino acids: CASSLTKDFTQKNIQYF. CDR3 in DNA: TGTGCCAGCAGCCTGACAAAGGACTTCACTCAAAAAAACATTCAGTACTTC.

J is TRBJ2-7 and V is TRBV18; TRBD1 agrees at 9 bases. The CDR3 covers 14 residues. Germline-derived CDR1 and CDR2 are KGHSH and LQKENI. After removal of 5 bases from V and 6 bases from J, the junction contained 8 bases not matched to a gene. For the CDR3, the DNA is TGTGCCAGCTCAGGACCGGGACAGGGAGGCGAGCAGTACTTC. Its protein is CASSGPGQGGEQYF.

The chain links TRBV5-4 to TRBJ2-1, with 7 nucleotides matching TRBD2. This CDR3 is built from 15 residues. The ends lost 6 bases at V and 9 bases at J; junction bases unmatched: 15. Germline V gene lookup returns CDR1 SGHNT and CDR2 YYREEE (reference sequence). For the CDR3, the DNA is TGTGCCAGCAACCGATATGGCGGGAGTTGGGGTGAGCAGTTCTTC. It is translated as CASNRYGGSWGEQFF.

CDR3 nucleotide sequence: TGTGCCAGCAGTGCGGGAAGACGTGCAACTAATGAAAAACTGTTTTTT. It is translated as CASSAGRRATNEKLFF. The chain has TRBV2 and TRBJ1-4; D is ambiguous. The CDR3 extends over 16 amino acids. V was shortened by 4 bases and J by 0 bases, with 12 bases between the two germline ends. Germline assignment: CDR1 SNHLY and CDR2 FYNNEI.

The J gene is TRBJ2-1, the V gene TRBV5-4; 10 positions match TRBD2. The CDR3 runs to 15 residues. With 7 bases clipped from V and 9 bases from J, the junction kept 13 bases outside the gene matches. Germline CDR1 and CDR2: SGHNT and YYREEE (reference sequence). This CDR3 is CASSPGTSAFPEQFF. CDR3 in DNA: TGTGCCAGCTCGCCCGGGACTAGCGCTTTTCCTGAGCAGTTCTTC. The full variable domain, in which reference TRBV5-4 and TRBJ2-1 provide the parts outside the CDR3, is ETGVTQSPTHLIKTRGQQVTLRCSSQSGHNTVSWYQQALGQGPQFIFQYYREEENGRGNFPPRFSGLQFPNYSSELNVNALELDDSALYLCASSPGTSAFPEQFFGPGTRLTVL.

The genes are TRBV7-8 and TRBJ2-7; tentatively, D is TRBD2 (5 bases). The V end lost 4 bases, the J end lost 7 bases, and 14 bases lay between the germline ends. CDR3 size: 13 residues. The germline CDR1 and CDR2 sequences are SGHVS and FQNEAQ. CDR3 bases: TGTGCCAGCAGCTCATCAAGGTCGGGGGAGCAGTACTTC. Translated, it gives CASSSSRSGEQYF.

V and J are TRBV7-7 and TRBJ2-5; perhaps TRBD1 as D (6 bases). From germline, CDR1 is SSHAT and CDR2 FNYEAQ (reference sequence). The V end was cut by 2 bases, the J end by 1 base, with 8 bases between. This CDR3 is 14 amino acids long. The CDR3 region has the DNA TGTGCCAGCAGCTTAAAAGGGGGCCAAGAGACCCAGTACTTC. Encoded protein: CASSLKGGQETQYF. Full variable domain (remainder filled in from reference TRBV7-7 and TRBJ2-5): GAGVSQSPRYKVTKRGQDVTLRCDPISSHATLYWYQQALGQGPEFLTYFNYEAQPDKSGLPSDRFSAERPEGSISTLTIQRTEQRDSAMYRCASSLKGGQETQYFGPGTRLLVL.

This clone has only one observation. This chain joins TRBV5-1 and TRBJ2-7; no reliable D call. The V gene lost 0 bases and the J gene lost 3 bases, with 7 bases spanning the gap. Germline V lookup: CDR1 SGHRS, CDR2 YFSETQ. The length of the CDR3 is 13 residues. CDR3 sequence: CASSLGFNYEQYF. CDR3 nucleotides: TGCGCCAGCAGCTTGGGTTTCAACTACGAGCAGTACTTC. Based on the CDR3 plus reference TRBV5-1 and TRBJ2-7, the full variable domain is KAGVTQTPRYLIKTRGQQVTLSCSPISGHRSVSWYQQTPGQGLQFLFEYFSETQRNKGNFPGRFSGRQFSNSRSEMNVSTLELGDSALYLCASSLGFNYEQYFGPGTRLTVT.

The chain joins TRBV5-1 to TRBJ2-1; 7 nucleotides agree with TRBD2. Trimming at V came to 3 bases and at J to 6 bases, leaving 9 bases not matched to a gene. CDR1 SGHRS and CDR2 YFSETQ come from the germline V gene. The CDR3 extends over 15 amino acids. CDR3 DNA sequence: TGCGCCAGCAGCTCAACCCAACTAGCGAGCAATGAGCAGTTCTTC. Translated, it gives CASSSTQLASNEQFF.

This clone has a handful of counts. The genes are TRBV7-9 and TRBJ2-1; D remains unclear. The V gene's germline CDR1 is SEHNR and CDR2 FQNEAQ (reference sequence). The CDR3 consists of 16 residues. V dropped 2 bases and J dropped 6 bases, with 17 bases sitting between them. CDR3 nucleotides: TGTGCCAGCAGCTTAAATGGCTTCGGCTCAGGCAATGAGCAGTTCTTC. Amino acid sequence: CASSLNGFGSGNEQFF.